This TCR beta chain was found in a study of cytomegalovirus exposure and HLA in healthy donors. The study, taken as a whole, reports: TCR beta chain V- and J-gene trimming was linked, in a later analysis, to a missense variant in DCLRE1C. In a later analysis, at a false discovery rate of 0.05, some 17,000 TCR beta sequences were associated with HLA alleles.

Primers for the PCR totalled 60 Vbeta and 13 Jbeta. Generated by immunoSEQ multiplex PCR, the TCRdb table keeps only in-frame clones and is missing some. The sample contains roughly 230,000 clones, around nine tenths of which appear only once. A remark on this clone: Its antigen is still unknown.

J was trimmed by 9 bases and V by 6 bases; bases with no gene match: 8. Germline V gene lookup returns CDR1 MNHNY and CDR2 SVGAGI (reference sequence). There are 13 residues in the CDR3. The clonotype was recovered from a girl aged 2 to 10 in good health and CMV-seronegative. Source material: PBMCs. The rearrangement links TRBV6-6 to TRBJ2-5; TRBD2 matches 9 bases. The CDR3 sequence is CASSSGGPLPQYF. The CDR3 bases are TGTGCCAGCAGCAGCGGGGGGCCCTTGCCCCAGTACTTC.